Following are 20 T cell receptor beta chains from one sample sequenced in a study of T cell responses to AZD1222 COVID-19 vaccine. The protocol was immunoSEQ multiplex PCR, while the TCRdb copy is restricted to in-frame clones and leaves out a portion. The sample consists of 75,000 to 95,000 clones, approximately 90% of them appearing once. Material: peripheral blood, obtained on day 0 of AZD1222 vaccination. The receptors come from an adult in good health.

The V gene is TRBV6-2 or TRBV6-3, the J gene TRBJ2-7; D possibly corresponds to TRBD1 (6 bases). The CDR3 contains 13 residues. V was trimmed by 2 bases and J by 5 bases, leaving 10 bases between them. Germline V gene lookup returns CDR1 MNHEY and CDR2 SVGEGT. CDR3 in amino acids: CASSYTRGHEQYF. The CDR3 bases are TGTGCCAGCAGTTACACCAGGGGTCACGAGCAGTACTTC.

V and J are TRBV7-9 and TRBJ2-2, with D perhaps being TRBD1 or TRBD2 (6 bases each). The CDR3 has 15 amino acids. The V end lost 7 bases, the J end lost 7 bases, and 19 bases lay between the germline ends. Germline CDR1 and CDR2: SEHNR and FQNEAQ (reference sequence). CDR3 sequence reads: CASKGGSVLNGELFF. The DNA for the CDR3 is TGTGCCAGCAAGGGGGGATCGGTTTTAAACGGGGAGCTGTTTTTT.

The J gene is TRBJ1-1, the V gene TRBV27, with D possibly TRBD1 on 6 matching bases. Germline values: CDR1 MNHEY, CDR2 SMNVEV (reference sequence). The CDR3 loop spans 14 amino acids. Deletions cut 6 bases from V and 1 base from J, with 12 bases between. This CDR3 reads CASSQQGGNTEAFF. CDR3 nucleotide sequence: TGTGCCAGCAGCCAACAGGGCGGGAACACTGAAGCTTTCTTT.

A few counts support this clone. CDR3 region: CASRLSSGSYNEQFF. The CDR3 bases are TGTGCCAGTAGATTAAGCAGCGGGAGCTACAATGAGCAGTTCTTC. The gene calls are TRBV19 and TRBJ2-1; 8 bases line up with TRBD2. The CDR3 is 15 amino acids. V shed 6 bases, J shed 3 bases, and the junction held 7 bases outside the gene matches. Germline values: CDR1 LNHDA, CDR2 SQIVND (reference sequence).

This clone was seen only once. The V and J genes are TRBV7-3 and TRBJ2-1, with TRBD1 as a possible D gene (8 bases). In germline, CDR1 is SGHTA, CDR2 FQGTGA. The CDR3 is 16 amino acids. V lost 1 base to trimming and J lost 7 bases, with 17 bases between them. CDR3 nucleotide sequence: TGTGCCAGCAGCTTAAAGGGGGGGACAGGCGCTAATGAGCAGTTCTTC. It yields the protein CASSLKGGTGANEQFF.

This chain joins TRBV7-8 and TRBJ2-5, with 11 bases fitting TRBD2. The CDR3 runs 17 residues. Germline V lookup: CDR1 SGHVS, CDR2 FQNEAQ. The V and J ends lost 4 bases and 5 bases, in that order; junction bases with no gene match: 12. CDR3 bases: TGTGCCAGCAGCTACCGAGGTCGGGCTAGCGGGGGGGAGACCCAGTACTTC. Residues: CASSYRGRASGGETQYF.

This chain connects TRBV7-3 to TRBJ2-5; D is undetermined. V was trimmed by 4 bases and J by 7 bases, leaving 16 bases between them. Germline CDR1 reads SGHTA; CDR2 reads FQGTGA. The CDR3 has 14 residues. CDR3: CASSSSTVVGTQYF. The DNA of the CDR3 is TGTGCCAGCAGCTCCTCGACGGTGGTGGGGACCCAGTACTTC.

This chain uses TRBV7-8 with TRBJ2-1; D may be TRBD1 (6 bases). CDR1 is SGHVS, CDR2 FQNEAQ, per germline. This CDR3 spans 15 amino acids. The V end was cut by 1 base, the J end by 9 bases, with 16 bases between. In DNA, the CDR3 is TGTGCCAGCAGCTTAGGGGGGCGAGATGCGGGTGAGCAGTTCTTC. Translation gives CASSLGGRDAGEQFF.

The CDR3 sequence: CASSLYYEQYF. The CDR3 DNA is TGTGCCAGCAGTTTGTACTACGAGCAGTACTTC. The chain combines TRBV7-9 with TRBJ2-7; no clear D. V was trimmed by 6 bases and J by 3 bases, leaving 6 bases between them. The CDR3 length is 11 residues. CDR1 SEHNR and CDR2 FQNEAQ come from the germline V gene (reference sequence).

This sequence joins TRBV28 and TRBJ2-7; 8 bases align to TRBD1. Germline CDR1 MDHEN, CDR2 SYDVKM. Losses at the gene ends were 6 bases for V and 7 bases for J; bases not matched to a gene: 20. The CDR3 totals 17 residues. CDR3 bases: TGTGCCAGCAGCCTATCGGGTCCAGGGAGACAGGGGTGGGAGCAGTACTTC. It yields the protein CASSLSGPGRQGWEQYF.

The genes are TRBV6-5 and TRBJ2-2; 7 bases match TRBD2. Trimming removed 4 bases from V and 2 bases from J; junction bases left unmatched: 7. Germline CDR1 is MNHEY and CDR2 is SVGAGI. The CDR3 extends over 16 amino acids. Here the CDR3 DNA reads TGTGCCAGCAGTTTCTCTAGCGGTACCAACACCGGGGAGCTGTTTTTT. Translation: CASSFSSGTNTGELFF.

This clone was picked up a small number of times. The CDR3 nucleotides read TGTGCCAGCAGCTTAGTAGGGGAGGGTCAGCCCCAGCATTTT. This codes for CASSLVGEGQPQHF. The chain employs TRBV7-2 and TRBJ1-5; tentatively, D is TRBD1 (5 bases). Germline CDR1 is SGHTA and CDR2 is FQGNSA. The V gene lost 1 base and the J gene lost 6 bases, with 10 bases spanning the gap. The CDR3 runs 14 residues.

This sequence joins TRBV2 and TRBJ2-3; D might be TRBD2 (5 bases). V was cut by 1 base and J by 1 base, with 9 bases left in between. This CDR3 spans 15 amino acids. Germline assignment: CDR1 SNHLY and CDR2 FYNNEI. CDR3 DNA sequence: TGTGCCAGCAGTGAAGGGGGAGCCGGCACAGATACGCAGTATTTT. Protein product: CASSEGGAGTDTQYF.

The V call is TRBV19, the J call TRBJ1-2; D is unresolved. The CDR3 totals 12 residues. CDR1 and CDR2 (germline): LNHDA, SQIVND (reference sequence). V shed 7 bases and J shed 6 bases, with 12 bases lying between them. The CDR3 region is CASKGDWDGYTF. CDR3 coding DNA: TGTGCCAGTAAGGGAGACTGGGATGGCTACACCTTC. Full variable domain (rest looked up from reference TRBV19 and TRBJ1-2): DGGITQSPKYLFRKEGQNVTLSCEQNLNHDAMYWYRQDPGQGLRLIYYSQIVNDFQKGDIAEGYSVSREKKESFPLTVTSAQKNPTAFYLCASKGDWDGYTFGSGTRLTVV.

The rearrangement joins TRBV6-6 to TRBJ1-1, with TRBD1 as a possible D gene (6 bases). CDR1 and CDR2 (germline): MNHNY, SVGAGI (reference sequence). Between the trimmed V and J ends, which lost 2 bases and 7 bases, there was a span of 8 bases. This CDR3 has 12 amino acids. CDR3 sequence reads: CASSYLTGEAFF. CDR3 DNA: TGTGCCAGCAGTTACCTGACAGGTGAAGCTTTCTTT.

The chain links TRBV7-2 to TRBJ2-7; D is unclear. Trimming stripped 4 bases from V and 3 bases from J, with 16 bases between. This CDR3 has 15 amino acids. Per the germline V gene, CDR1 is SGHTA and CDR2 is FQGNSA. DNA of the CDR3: TGTGCCAGCAGCTGGGCCTCTACGACCCGCTACGAGCAGTACTTC. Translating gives CASSWASTTRYEQYF. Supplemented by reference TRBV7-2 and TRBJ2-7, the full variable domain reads GAGVSQSPSNKVTEKGKDVELRCDPISGHTALYWYRQSLGQGLEFLIYFQGNSAPDKSGLPSDRFSAERTGGSVSTLTIQRTQQEDSAVYLCASSWASTTRYEQYFGPGTRLTVT.

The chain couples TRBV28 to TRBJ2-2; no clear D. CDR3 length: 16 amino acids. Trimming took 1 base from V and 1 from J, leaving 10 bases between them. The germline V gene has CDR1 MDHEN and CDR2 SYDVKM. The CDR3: CASSLSRPMNTGELFF. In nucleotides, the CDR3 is TGTGCCAGCAGTTTATCGCGGCCAATGAACACCGGGGAGCTGTTTTTT. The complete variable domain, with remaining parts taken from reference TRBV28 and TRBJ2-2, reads DVKVTQSSRYLVKRTGEKVFLECVQDMDHENMFWYRQDPGLGLRLIYFSYDVKMKEKGDIPEGYSVSREKKERFSLILESASTNQTSMYLCASSLSRPMNTGELFFGEGSRLTVL.

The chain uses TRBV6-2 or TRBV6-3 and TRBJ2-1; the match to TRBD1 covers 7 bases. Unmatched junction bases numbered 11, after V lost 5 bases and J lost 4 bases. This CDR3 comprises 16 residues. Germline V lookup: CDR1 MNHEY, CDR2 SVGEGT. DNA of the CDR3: TGTGCCAGCAGTGTGTACAGGGGCCTGTCTTACAATGAGCAGTTCTTC. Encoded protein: CASSVYRGLSYNEQFF.

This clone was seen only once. CDR3 sequence (DNA): TGTGCCAGCAGCGATGGACTAGTTTTAGAGACCCAGTACTTC. Its protein is CASSDGLVLETQYF. The chain is built from TRBV7-2 and TRBJ2-5; 7 nucleotides agree with TRBD2. V gave up 5 bases and J gave up 4 bases; unmatched junction bases: 7. The CDR3 sequence is 14 residues long. CDR1 and CDR2 from the germline V gene are SGHTA and FQGNSA. The full variable domain, completed using reference TRBV7-2 and TRBJ2-5, is GAGVSQSPSNKVTEKGKDVELRCDPISGHTALYWYRQSLGQGLEFLIYFQGNSAPDKSGLPSDRFSAERTGGSVSTLTIQRTQQEDSAVYLCASSDGLVLETQYFGPGTRLLVL.

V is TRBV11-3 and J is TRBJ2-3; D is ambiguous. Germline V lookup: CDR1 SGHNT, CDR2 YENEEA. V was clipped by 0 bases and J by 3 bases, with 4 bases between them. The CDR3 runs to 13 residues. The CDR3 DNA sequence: TGTGCCAGCAGCTTAGAACGAACAGATACGCAGTATTTT. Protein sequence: CASSLERTDTQYF.